This passage covers 12 T cell receptor beta chains from one sample sequenced in a study of human T cells and chemical hapten exposure. Time point given: patch test 1, 2 weeks after DPC sensitization. As for treatment: therapeutic diphenylcyclopropenone sensitization with weekly scalp DPC. TCRdb re-called the RACE reads with MiXCR, one entry per CDR3 protein. The sample consists of 85,000 or so distinct CDR3 sequences, about 10% of them appearing once. The sample was whole blood, taken in connection with sensitization to the hapten diphenylcyclopropenone (DPC). These TCRs come from a woman aged 45-59 years with alopecia areata. Some clones in this sample may be carry-over from other donors' samples.

This clonotype has a handful of counts. The chain's CDR3 is CSTERERTDTQYF. CDR3 sequence (DNA): TGCAGCACCGAGCGGGAGCGTACAGATACGCAGTATTTT. The chain joins TRBV29-1 to TRBJ2-3; TRBD2 aligns across 8 bases. The germline CDR1 and CDR2 sequences are SQVTM and ANQGSEA. V shed 8 bases and J 3 bases; nucleotides not matched to a gene: 7. The CDR3 has 13 amino acids.

This clonotype was seen ten or more times. This chain connects TRBV27 to TRBJ2-7; perhaps TRBD1 as D (6 bases). This CDR3 spans 15 amino acids. V lost 7 bases and J lost 2, with 18 bases in between. The germline CDR1 and CDR2 sequences are MNHEY and SMNVEV (reference sequence). The CDR3 here is CASKQGPPPTYEQYF. CDR3 in DNA: TGTGCCAGCAAACAGGGACCACCCCCCACCTACGAGCAGTACTTC.

The rearrangement links TRBV15 to TRBJ1-6; no firm D call. The V and J ends lost 1 base and 7 bases respectively, with 14 bases between them. Germline CDR1 is LNHNV and CDR2 is YYDKDF (reference sequence). The length of the CDR3 is 16 residues. The chain's CDR3 is CATSRGGESRNSPLHF. CDR3 DNA: TGTGCCACCAGCAGAGGCGGGGAAAGCCGAAATTCACCCCTCCACTTT.

This clonotype was recorded many times. The chain carries TRBV11-2 and TRBJ1-3; no firm D call. Germline CDR1 is SGHAT and CDR2 is FQNNGV. The CDR3 covers 16 residues. V was shortened by 4 bases and J by 3 bases, with 16 bases between the two germline ends. In DNA, the CDR3 is TGTGCCAGCAGCTCCTCTCGTAGTCCGGATGGAAACACCATATATTTT. Its translation: CASSSSRSPDGNTIYF.

This clonotype has ten or more counts. The chain joins TRBV20-1 to TRBJ2-1; 11 bases are shared with TRBD2. The CDR3 covers 13 residues. Germline assignment: CDR1 DFQATT and CDR2 SNEGSKA (reference sequence). After removal of 4 bases from V and 10 bases from J, the junction contained 6 bases not matched to a gene. CDR3 bases: TGCAGTGCTAAACTAGCGGGAGTTGGCGAGCAGTTCTTC. This sequence encodes CSAKLAGVGEQFF.

The CDR3 DNA follows: TGTGCCAGCTCACCCTACGCCGGGACAGGGCGGCACGAGCAGTACTTC. Residues: CASSPYAGTGRHEQYF. The V and J genes are TRBV18 and TRBJ2-7, with 9 positions matching TRBD1. Germline V gives CDR1 KGHSH, CDR2 LQKENI. The CDR3 length is 16 residues. Trimming cost V 3 bases and J 5 bases; bases outside gene matches: 11.

This clonotype was counted between two and nine times. V and J are TRBV7-8 and TRBJ1-1; D ambiguous. Germline V CDR1 and CDR2: SGHVS, FQNEAQ. The CDR3 spans 16 residues. Trimming pared 0 bases from V and 1 base from J, leaving 12 bases between. The CDR3 loop reads CASSLALAGGNTEAFF. The CDR3 DNA reads TGTGCCAGCAGCTTAGCTCTGGCAGGAGGGAACACTGAAGCTTTCTTT. Variable domain in full (rest from reference TRBV7-8 and TRBJ1-1): GAGVSQSPRYKVAKRGQDVALRCDPISGHVSLFWYQQALGQGPEFLTYFQNEAQLDKSGLPSDRFFAERPEGSVSTLKIQRTQQEDSAVYLCASSLALAGGNTEAFFGQGTRLTVV.

This clonotype has just a few counts. This sequence joins TRBV27 and TRBJ2-7, with D possibly matching TRBD2 (7 bases). CDR3 length: 16 residues. With 4 bases removed from V and 1 base from J, the gap between germline ends came to 17 bases. CDR1 and CDR2 from the germline V gene are MNHEY and SMNVEV (reference sequence). The CDR3 region has the DNA TGTGCCAGCAGTTCCCCAGGGGAGGGGAAGTCCTACGAGCAGTACTTC. It codes for CASSSPGEGKSYEQYF.

This clonotype was seen many times. The chain links TRBV6-2 or TRBV6-3 to TRBJ2-5; tentative D call: TRBD2 (5 bases). The CDR3 is made up of 17 amino acids. Trimming shortened V by 2 bases and J by 1 base, and 17 bases separated the two germline ends. Germline V lookup: CDR1 MNHEY, CDR2 SVGEGT. The CDR3 region has the DNA TGTGCCAGCAGTTACGTCTTGAGCGGACTCCCCCAAGAGACCCAGTACTTC. Residues: CASSYVLSGLPQETQYF.

The chain is built from TRBV29-1 and TRBJ1-6; D uncertain. The CDR3 sequence is 13 residues long. The ends were cut back, 8 bases at V and 8 bases at J, with 16 bases in the middle. Per the germline V gene, CDR1 is SQVTM and CDR2 is ANQGSEA. The CDR3 region is CSPEWCRDSPLHF. As DNA, the CDR3 is TGCAGCCCGGAATGGTGTAGGGATTCACCCCTCCACTTT.

This rearrangement joins TRBV7-2 to TRBJ2-5; D might be TRBD2 (5 bases). The ends were cut back, 5 bases at V and 5 bases at J, with 9 bases in the middle. The length of the CDR3 is 12 residues. Looked up from germline, CDR1 is SGHTA and CDR2 is FQGNSA. The CDR3 protein is CASSASRETQYF. CDR3 coding DNA: TGTGCCAGCAGCGCTAGCAGGGAGACCCAGTACTTC.

The rearrangement uses TRBV30 and TRBJ2-5, with a possible D match to TRBD2 (6 bases). Trimming took 4 bases from V and 2 from J, leaving 17 bases between them. The CDR3 runs 15 residues. Germline-derived CDR1 and CDR2 are GTSNPN and SVGIG (reference sequence). Written as DNA, the CDR3 is TGTGCCTGGAAAAGTGGGACTTCCGTTCAAGAGACCCAGTACTTC. The encoded protein is CAWKSGTSVQETQYF. The full variable domain, completed using reference TRBV30 and TRBJ2-5, is SQTIHQWPATLVQPVGSPLSLECTVEGTSNPNLYWYRQAAGRGLQLLFYSVGIGQISSEVPQNLSASRPQDRQFILSSKKLLLSDSGFYLCAWKSGTSVQETQYFGPGTRLLVL.